The TCR beta chain under discussion was sequenced for a study of blood T cell repertoires in COVID-19. Turning to the study itself: Acute and convalescent COVID-19 samples came from the United States, Italy and Spain. T cells, B-cell-depleted T cells, or PBMCs supplied cDNA or gDNA.

This clone came up once. Authors' data handling: Cell counts per sample came from amplifying reference gene primers. Sequencing was performed with immunoSEQ multiplex PCR; in TCRdb, only in-frame clones are kept and a portion is missing. That table supplies the V and J calls and clone size; D and trimming were determined from the DNA. The sample carries tens of thousands of clones, about 80% recorded once. The CDR3 is made up of 13 amino acids. V was shortened by 7 bases and J by 1 base, with 10 bases between the two germline ends. Germline CDR1 reads KGHSH; CDR2 reads LQKENI. What was sequenced was peripheral blood. The sequence was obtained from a human donor in a cohort sampled during active COVID-19. This chain connects TRBV18 to TRBJ2-5; the D gene is possibly TRBD1 (6 bases). The CDR3 DNA is TGTGCCAGCTTATCGACAGGCCAAGAGACCCAGTACTTC. It specifies CASLSTGQETQYF. Drawing the rest from reference TRBV18 and TRBJ2-5, the complete variable domain is NAGVMQNPRHLVRRRGQEARLRCSPMKGHSHVYWYRQLPEEGLKFMVYLQKENIIDESGMPKERFSAEFPKEGPSILRIQQVVRGDSAAYFCASLSTGQETQYFGPGTRLLVL.